What follows are 17 T cell receptor beta chains derived from one specimen sequenced in a study of OX40 agonist ivuxolimab in advanced cancers. Libraries were prepared by immunoSEQ multiplex PCR; TCRdb keeps only in-frame clonotypes and omits some of them. The table records approximately 58,000 clones, 65% to 85% of them present only once. The source material was CD4+ or CD8+ T cells sorted from blood, sampled in a trial of the OX40 agonist ivuxolimab. These receptors were collected from an adult with an advanced solid tumor such as melanoma, head and neck, liver or kidney cancer.

CDR3 sequence reads: CASRGEGETQYF. DNA for the CDR3: TGTGCCAGCCGAGGTGAGGGAGAGACCCAGTACTTC. This chain links TRBV2 with TRBJ2-5, with D possibly TRBD2 on 5 matching bases. Between the trimmed V and J ends, which lost 8 bases and 4 bases, there was a span of 11 bases. There are 12 residues in the CDR3. CDR1 is SNHLY and CDR2 is FYNNEI in the germline V gene.

This clone turned up a few times. The chain couples TRBV19 to TRBJ2-3; 10 positions agree with TRBD1. The CDR3 spans 16 residues. With 1 base clipped from V and 1 base from J, the junction kept 2 bases outside the gene matches. Germline V gives CDR1 LNHDA, CDR2 SQIVND (reference sequence). CDR3 in DNA: TGTGCCAGTAGTATAGGGGGGACAGGGGGCACAGATACGCAGTATTTT. It encodes CASSIGGTGGTDTQYF.

The V call is TRBV7-2, the J call TRBJ2-5; D may be TRBD1 (5 bases). V was clipped by 2 bases and J by 2 bases, with 9 bases between them. CDR1 is SGHTA and CDR2 is FQGNSA in the germline V gene. The CDR3 consists of 14 residues. The CDR3 nucleotides read TGTGCCAGCAGCTTAATGACAGCGCAAGAGACCCAGTACTTC. Protein sequence: CASSLMTAQETQYF.

This clone was seen just once. The chain links TRBV18 to TRBJ1-1; the D is unclear. This CDR3 has 17 amino acids. Germline V gives CDR1 KGHSH, CDR2 LQKENI. V lost 0 bases and J 0 bases, leaving 14 bases between the germline ends. The CDR3 sequence is CASSPPGGRRMNTEAFF. The DNA for the CDR3 is TGTGCCAGCTCACCACCGGGCGGTCGTAGAATGAACACTGAAGCTTTCTTT.

The chain recombines TRBV6-1 with TRBJ1-4, with 7 bases lining up with TRBD1. V lost 6 bases, J lost 6 bases, and 4 bases stayed unmatched. Germline assignment: CDR1 MNHNS and CDR2 SASEGT. The CDR3 length is 13 residues. The CDR3 coding sequence is TGTGCCAGCAGGGACAGGAGTTATGAAAAACTGTTTTTT. It codes for CASRDRSYEKLFF.

The V and J genes are TRBV30 and TRBJ1-6; D ambiguous. Germline CDR1 GTSNPN, CDR2 SVGIG (reference sequence). The length of the CDR3 is 14 residues. The V end lost 3 bases, the J end lost 6 bases, and 12 bases lay between the germline ends. CDR3 sequence: CAWSLLGGNSPLHF. The CDR3 nucleotides read TGTGCCTGGAGCTTGCTCGGAGGTAATTCACCCCTCCACTTT.

The count of this clone is one. This chain uses TRBV21-1 with TRBJ1-1. TRBV21-1 is a listed pseudogene. CDR3 size: 17 residues. CDR3 protein: CASSKATAEIMNTEAFF. In DNA, the CDR3 is TGTGCCAGCAGCAAAGCAACCGCCGAGATCATGAACACTGAAGCTTTCTTT.

The V gene is TRBV19, the J gene TRBJ1-1; no reliable D call. CDR1 is LNHDA, CDR2 SQIVND, per germline (reference sequence). Deletions cut 3 bases from V and 1 base from J, with 6 bases between. The CDR3 runs 13 residues. CDR3 region: CASSIWGNTEAFF. DNA for the CDR3: TGTGCCAGTAGTATCTGGGGGAACACTGAAGCTTTCTTT.

This chain connects TRBV29-1 to TRBJ1-1; D gene ambiguous. V lost 4 bases to trimming and J lost 1 base, with 25 bases between them. Germline loops: CDR1 SQVTM, CDR2 ANQGSEA. The CDR3 consists of 18 residues. The CDR3 here is CSVATRRQSYSTNTEAFF. CDR3 bases: TGCAGCGTTGCGACCCGAAGACAAAGCTACTCCACGAACACTGAAGCTTTCTTT.

This sequence joins TRBV6-6 and TRBJ1-2, with D unresolved. The V gene's germline CDR1 is MNHNY and CDR2 SVGAGI (reference sequence). The V gene lost 0 bases and the J gene lost 7 bases, with 12 bases spanning the gap. This CDR3 contains 14 residues. The CDR3 region is CASSYSIGVGGYTF. CDR3 DNA sequence: TGTGCCAGCAGTTACTCGATTGGGGTTGGTGGCTACACCTTC.

This clone was counted a single time. The gene calls are TRBV2 and TRBJ1-5; 7 positions match TRBD1. Germline values: CDR1 SNHLY, CDR2 FYNNEI. The V gene end was trimmed by 6 bases and the J gene end by 2 bases; junction bases not matched to a gene: 7. The CDR3 contains 15 residues. This CDR3 is CASRAWTGGNQPQHF. In DNA, the CDR3 is TGTGCCAGCAGAGCCTGGACAGGAGGCAATCAGCCCCAGCATTTT.

The chain recombines TRBV15 with TRBJ2-7; TRBD1 matches at 7 bases. V shed 0 bases and J 7 bases; nucleotides not matched to a gene: 15. The CDR3 spans 17 residues. In germline, CDR1 is LNHNV, CDR2 YYDKDF (reference sequence). CDR3 nucleotides: TGTGCCACCAGCAGAGATTTACAGGGGACGAAGAATGGAGAGCAGTACTTC. Protein sequence: CATSRDLQGTKNGEQYF.

The chain carries TRBV7-3 and TRBJ1-6, with a weak D call TRBD1 (5 bases). Germline CDR1 SGHTA, CDR2 FQGTGA. Trimming shortened V by 6 bases and J by 6 bases, and 12 bases separated the two germline ends. This CDR3 contains 14 residues. CDR3 nucleotides: TGTGCCAGCAGTCAAGCAGGGCCTAATTCACCCCTCCACTTT. Protein product: CASSQAGPNSPLHF.

This clone was detected once. This sequence joins TRBV10-1 and TRBJ2-7; 9 bases are a match to TRBD1. CDR3 length equals 20 residues. Unmatched junction bases numbered 23, after V lost 7 bases and J lost 1 base. The germline V gene encodes CDR1 WNHNN and CDR2 SYGVQD (reference sequence). The CDR3 region is CASKRETPVSRDRESYEQYF. DNA of the CDR3: TGCGCCAGCAAGAGGGAAACCCCCGTAAGCCGGGACAGGGAATCCTACGAGCAGTACTTC.

The rearrangement joins TRBV9 to TRBJ2-1; D not resolved. The CDR3 sequence is 14 residues long. V lost 3 bases and J lost 2, with 9 bases in between. Germline loops: CDR1 SGDLS, CDR2 YYNGEE. CDR3 sequence (DNA): TGTGCCAGCAGCGGACGGGTGACCTACAATGAGCAGTTCTTC. This translates into CASSGRVTYNEQFF.

This clone was counted once. The V call is TRBV27, the J call TRBJ2-7; 10 bases align to TRBD2. Looked up from germline, CDR1 is MNHEY and CDR2 is SMNVEV (reference sequence). The CDR3 extends over 16 amino acids. V lost 1 base, J lost 4 bases, and 7 bases stayed unmatched. The CDR3 sequence: CASSLLPGTSEYEQYF. CDR3 nucleotides: TGTGCCAGCAGTTTATTGCCCGGGACTAGCGAGTACGAGCAGTACTTC.

This clone was observed once. This chain uses TRBV18 with TRBJ2-3, with D hard to call. Germline loops: CDR1 KGHSH, CDR2 LQKENI. V lost 3 bases to trimming and J lost 1 base, with 11 bases between them. The CDR3 extends over 15 amino acids. The CDR3 nucleotides read TGTGCCAGCTCACCTCGGGTTTCGGGCACAGATACGCAGTATTTT. Translation gives CASSPRVSGTDTQYF.